The 25 T cell receptor beta chains listed next were all sequenced from one sample in a study of neurological immune-mediated disorders. TCRdb re-called the 5' RACE reads through MiXCR, storing one row per CDR3 protein. The sample contains some 120,000 distinct CDR3 sequences, roughly 3.4% of which appear only once. The source material was PBMCs. All receptors come from a woman in her 30s with multiple sclerosis.

This clonotype was seen repeatedly, ten times or more. V gene TRBV20-1 combines with J gene TRBJ2-3, with D unclear. The CDR3 sequence is 13 residues long. Germline CDR1 and CDR2: DFQATT and SNEGSKA (reference sequence). The V end lost 1 base, the J end lost 6 bases, and 11 bases lay between the germline ends. The CDR3: CSARGWATDTQYF. In nucleotides, the CDR3 is TGCAGTGCTAGAGGATGGGCAACCGATACGCAGTATTTT.

This clonotype was observed many times. This chain uses TRBV6-2 or TRBV6-3 with TRBJ2-7, with a possible D match to TRBD2 (5 bases). Trimming left V 2 bases short and J 4 bases short, with 6 bases between. The CDR3 length is 12 residues. Per the germline V gene, CDR1 is MNHEY and CDR2 is SVGEGT. The CDR3 protein is CASSYREYEQYF. The CDR3, as DNA: TGTGCCAGCAGTTACAGGGAGTACGAGCAGTACTTC.

This clonotype was seen only a few times. The chain employs TRBV5-1 and TRBJ1-1; D not resolved. The CDR3 length is 13 residues. V was pared by 4 bases and J by 1 base, with 8 bases between. CDR1 is SGHRS and CDR2 is YFSETQ in the germline V gene. The CDR3 sequence: CASSDGRNTEAFF. The CDR3 DNA sequence: TGCGCCAGCAGCGACGGGAGGAACACTGAAGCTTTCTTT. Full variable domain (rest looked up from reference TRBV5-1 and TRBJ1-1): KAGVTQTPRYLIKTRGQQVTLSCSPISGHRSVSWYQQTPGQGLQFLFEYFSETQRNKGNFPGRFSGRQFSNSRSEMNVSTLELGDSALYLCASSDGRNTEAFFGQGTRLTVV.

There are many counts of this clonotype. This chain connects TRBV7-9 to TRBJ1-2; no reliable D call. In germline, CDR1 is SEHNR, CDR2 FQNEAQ (reference sequence). CDR3 length: 16 amino acids. V gave up 1 base and J gave up 4 bases, with 16 bases separating them. CDR3 residues: CASSLEDSKPFYGYTF. DNA of the CDR3: TGTGCCAGCAGCTTAGAAGACTCCAAGCCGTTCTATGGCTACACCTTC.

This clonotype occurred many times. This sequence joins TRBV9 and TRBJ2-6; D is ambiguous. The CDR3 has 16 residues. Germline CDR1 SGDLS, CDR2 YYNGEE. Trimming pared 0 bases from V and 3 bases from J, leaving 10 bases between. The CDR3 here is CASSVDRLFGANVLTF. The CDR3 bases are TGTGCCAGCAGCGTAGATCGACTCTTTGGGGCCAACGTCCTGACTTTC.

This clonotype was recorded many times. The CDR3 coding sequence is TGTGCCATCCTATACCCCGGGACAGGTGACGTGGAGCAGTACTTC. It translates to CAILYPGTGDVEQYF. This chain uses TRBV7-9 with TRBJ2-7; 8 bases line up with TRBD1. Germline V CDR1 and CDR2: SEHNR, FQNEAQ (reference sequence). The V and J ends lost 10 bases and 7 bases, in that order; junction bases with no gene match: 18. The CDR3 is 15 residues long.

This clonotype was detected ten times or more. CDR3 in amino acids: CASSPPRAPYTEAFF. The CDR3 nucleotides are TGTGCCAGCTCACCACCGAGGGCCCCGTACACTGAAGCTTTCTTT. The J gene is TRBJ1-1, the V gene TRBV18; D is uncertain. CDR1 is KGHSH and CDR2 is LQKENI in the germline V gene. This CDR3 has 15 amino acids. The V end lost 0 bases, the J end lost 3 bases, and 11 bases lay between the germline ends.

This clonotype was found many times. The V gene is TRBV12-3 or TRBV12-4, the J gene TRBJ2-7; D remains ambiguous. This CDR3 is 14 amino acids long. Trimming took off 1 base at V and 0 bases at J, with 7 bases between the two ends. CDR3 coding DNA: TGTGCCAGCAGTTTAGGGGCCAACTCCTACGAGCAGTACTTC. Residues: CASSLGANSYEQYF.

This clonotype was seen repeatedly, ten times or more. The J gene is TRBJ2-3, the V gene TRBV7-2; D ambiguous. The CDR3 spans 12 residues. Trimming took off 5 bases at V and 6 bases at J, with 9 bases between the two ends. Germline CDR1 SGHTA, CDR2 FQGNSA. Here the CDR3 reads CASSPTLDTQYF. As DNA, the CDR3 is TGTGCCAGCAGCCCAACCCTGGATACGCAGTATTTT.

This clonotype was observed many times. DNA of the CDR3: TGTGCCAGCAGCTTAGTTGCCCCGGGACAGGGGGACGAGCAGTACTTC. Its protein is CASSLVAPGQGDEQYF. This chain joins TRBV7-9 and TRBJ2-7, with 11 bases aligning to TRBD1. The CDR3 spans 16 residues. Germline V gives CDR1 SEHNR, CDR2 FQNEAQ (reference sequence). J lost 5 bases, V lost 1 base, and 7 bases had no gene match. Based on the CDR3 plus reference TRBV7-9 and TRBJ2-7, the full variable domain is DTGVSQNPRHKITKRGQNVTFRCDPISEHNRLYWYRQTLGQGPEFLTYFQNEAQLEKSRLLSDRFSAERPKGSFSTLEIQRTEQGDSAMYLCASSLVAPGQGDEQYFGPGTRLTVT.

This clonotype was detected ten times or more. The rearrangement joins TRBV10-1 to TRBJ1-1; D remains unclear. Germline CDR1 and CDR2: WNHNN and SYGVQD (reference sequence). This CDR3 spans 13 amino acids. Trimming stripped 3 bases from V and 3 bases from J, with 8 bases between. Here the CDR3 DNA reads TGCGCCAGCAGTGATCGACCCTACACTGAAGCTTTCTTT. It is translated as CASSDRPYTEAFF.

This clonotype was recorded at least ten times. The chain links TRBV20-1 to TRBJ2-3; D unclear. Germline V lookup: CDR1 DFQATT, CDR2 SNEGSKA (reference sequence). The CDR3 covers 14 residues. Between the trimmed V and J ends, which lost 4 bases and 3 bases, there was a span of 14 bases. The CDR3 protein is CSAIHAVRTDTQYF. The CDR3 region has the DNA TGCAGTGCTATTCACGCTGTTCGGACAGATACGCAGTATTTT.

This clonotype has a count of ten or more. The chain carries TRBV9 and TRBJ2-3, with D perhaps being TRBD1 or TRBD2 (5 bases each). Per germline, CDR1 SGDLS and CDR2 YYNGEE. Trimming stripped 4 bases from V and 0 bases from J, with 12 bases between. The CDR3 extends over 15 amino acids. CDR3 DNA: TGTGCCAGCAGCTGGGCCGGGGACAGCACAGATACGCAGTATTTT. It specifies CASSWAGDSTDTQYF.

In this sample, this clonotype turned up many times. CDR3 protein: CASSPGLAGNEQFF. The CDR3, as DNA: TGCGCCAGCAGCCCGGGACTAGCGGGGAATGAGCAGTTCTTC. The chain recombines TRBV5-1 with TRBJ2-1; 13 nucleotides match TRBD2. The J segment lost 7 bases and the V segment lost 4 bases, leaving 2 bases of the junction unmatched. Germline values: CDR1 SGHRS, CDR2 YFSETQ. CDR3 length: 14 residues.

There are many counts of this clonotype. The CDR3 DNA sequence: TGCAGTGCTAGCGGACGGGATCGGCAAGAGACCCAGTACTTC. Translation gives CSASGRDRQETQYF. The rearrangement joins TRBV20-1 to TRBJ2-5; D is possibly TRBD2 (5 bases). The germline gives CDR1 DFQATT, CDR2 SNEGSKA (reference sequence). V dropped 3 bases and J dropped 2 bases, with 13 bases sitting between them. The length of the CDR3 is 14 residues.

This clonotype was found many times. The chain links TRBV20-1 to TRBJ1-1, with D hard to call. Trimming cost V 3 bases and J 1 base, with 9 bases left between them. Looked up from germline, CDR1 is DFQATT and CDR2 is SNEGSKA (reference sequence). The length of the CDR3 is 13 residues. The CDR3 spells CSASSQKNTEAFF. The CDR3 DNA reads as TGCAGTGCTAGTTCCCAAAAGAACACTGAAGCTTTCTTT.

This clonotype was observed at least ten times. The rearrangement links TRBV5-1 to TRBJ1-1; possible D gene TRBD1, 5 bases. Germline assignment: CDR1 SGHRS and CDR2 YFSETQ. V lost 0 bases, J lost 4 bases, and 10 bases lay in between. The CDR3 sequence is 14 residues long. CDR3 in DNA: TGCGCCAGCAGCTTGGTAGCAGGGCTCACTGAAGCTTTCTTT. This encodes CASSLVAGLTEAFF.

Ten or more counts support this clonotype. The V gene is TRBV12-3 or TRBV12-4, the J gene TRBJ1-2; possibly TRBD1 for D (6 bases). This CDR3 is 13 amino acids long. Trimming stripped 3 bases from V and 3 bases from J, with 8 bases between. The CDR3 region has the DNA TGTGCCAGCAGTTTTGACAGGTACTATGGCTACACCTTC. Amino acid sequence: CASSFDRYYGYTF.

The rearrangement links TRBV7-9 to TRBJ2-2, with D unresolved. This CDR3 comprises 11 residues. CDR1 SEHNR and CDR2 FQNEAQ come from the germline V gene (reference sequence). V was clipped by 5 bases and J by 8 bases, with 6 bases between them. CDR3 region: CASSPKGELFF. CDR3 coding DNA: TGTGCCAGCAGCCCAAAAGGGGAGCTGTTTTTT.

At least ten counts were recorded for this clonotype. The chain couples TRBV5-1 to TRBJ2-3; the match to TRBD2 covers 9 bases. The CDR3 contains 17 residues. J gave up 0 bases and V 3 bases, and 8 bases lay outside the gene matches. CDR1 SGHRS and CDR2 YFSETQ come from the germline V gene. The CDR3 DNA reads TGCGCCAGCAGCTCTTTAATAGCGGGAGCTAGCACAGATACGCAGTATTTT. Its translation: CASSSLIAGASTDTQYF.

Only a few counts were recorded for this clonotype. The rearrangement uses TRBV12-3 or TRBV12-4 and TRBJ2-1; 11 nucleotides line up with TRBD2. This CDR3 spans 16 amino acids. V was pared by 3 bases and J by 4 bases, with 5 bases of the junction left unmatched. Here the CDR3 DNA reads TGTGCCAGCAGTTTTCCGACTAGCGGGGATTACAATGAGCAGTTCTTC. Encoded protein: CASSFPTSGDYNEQFF.

This clonotype was seen repeatedly, ten times or more. The rearrangement links TRBV5-1 to TRBJ1-4; no reliable D call. Trimming removed 0 bases from V and 7 bases from J, with 10 bases in between. CDR3 length: 14 amino acids. Germline V lookup: CDR1 SGHRS, CDR2 YFSETQ. CDR3 nucleotides: TGCGCCAGCAGCTTGGGAAATACCGGTGAAAAACTGTTTTTT. This translates into CASSLGNTGEKLFF.

This clonotype occurred many times. V is TRBV27 and J is TRBJ2-7; D is perhaps TRBD1 (5 bases). V lost 8 bases to trimming and J lost 2 bases, with 13 bases between them. Germline loops: CDR1 MNHEY, CDR2 SMNVEV (reference sequence). CDR3 length equals 13 residues. CDR3 bases: TGTGCCAGCTGTGCCCAGGGCCCCTACGAGCAGTACTTC. Translation gives CASCAQGPYEQYF.

This clonotype appeared a few times. The rearrangement joins TRBV20-1 to TRBJ2-1; 12 nucleotides match TRBD2. In germline, CDR1 is DFQATT, CDR2 SNEGSKA (reference sequence). CDR3 length: 15 amino acids. J lost 0 bases, V lost 5 bases, and 2 bases had no gene match. In DNA form, the CDR3 reads TGCAGTGCTGCGACTAGCGGGAGCTCCTACAATGAGCAGTTCTTC. Protein product: CSAATSGSSYNEQFF.

This clonotype came up many times. The chain employs TRBV7-2 and TRBJ2-6; the D call may be TRBD1 or TRBD2 (6 bases each). The CDR3 extends over 17 amino acids. With 7 bases removed from V and 0 bases from J, the gap between germline ends came to 16 bases. CDR1 and CDR2 (germline): SGHTA, FQGNSA. In DNA, the CDR3 is TGTGCCAGCACCAGGTTCGGGGGCCTCTCTGGGGCCAACGTCCTGACTTTC. Protein sequence: CASTRFGGLSGANVLTF.